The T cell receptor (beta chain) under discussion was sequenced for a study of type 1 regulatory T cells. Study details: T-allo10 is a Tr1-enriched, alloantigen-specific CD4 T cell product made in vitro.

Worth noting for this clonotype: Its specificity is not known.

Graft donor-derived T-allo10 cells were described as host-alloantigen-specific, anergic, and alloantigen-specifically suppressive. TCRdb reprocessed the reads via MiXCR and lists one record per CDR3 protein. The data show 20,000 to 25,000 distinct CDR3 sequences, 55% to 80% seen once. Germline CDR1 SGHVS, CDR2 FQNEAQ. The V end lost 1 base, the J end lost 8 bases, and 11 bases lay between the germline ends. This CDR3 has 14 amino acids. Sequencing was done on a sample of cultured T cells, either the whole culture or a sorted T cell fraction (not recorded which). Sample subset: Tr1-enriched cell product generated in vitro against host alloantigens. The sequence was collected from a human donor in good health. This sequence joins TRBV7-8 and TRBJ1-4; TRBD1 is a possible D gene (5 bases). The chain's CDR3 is CASSLGRDWEKLFF. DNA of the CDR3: TGTGCCAGCAGCTTAGGCAGGGACTGGGAAAAACTGTTTTTT.